This T cell receptor (beta chain) was observed in a study of glioma-infiltrating T cells after dendritic cell vaccination. Study-level points and caveats: Longer survival after dendritic cell vaccination followed higher pretreatment TIL content.

Turning to this clone: Its antigen is currently unknown.

CDR3 length: 16 residues. The germline gives CDR1 MGHDK, CDR2 SYGVNS. Unmatched junction bases numbered 9, after V lost 3 bases and J lost 2 bases. Amplification used 60 V beta primers and 13 J beta primers. Some clones are missing from TCRdb's copy, which holds only in-frame ones; the method was immunoSEQ multiplex PCR. The table has some 110,000 clones, 90% seen once. Time point here: after dendritic cell vaccination, including at tumor progression/relapse. This sequence originates from a human donor with glioblastoma. Sequencing used blood, obtained after dendritic cell vaccination. The chain has TRBV25-1 and TRBJ1-2, with 7 bases that match TRBD1. CDR3 DNA sequence: TGTGCCAGCAGTGACCCTTCCCTGACAGGGAACTATGGCTACACCTTC. Translation: CASSDPSLTGNYGYTF.